There are a few counts of the clone carrying this T cell receptor (beta chain). This entry is derived from a study of blood T cell repertoires in COVID-19. About the study: Some COVID-19 samples were acute and others convalescent; all came from the United States, Italy and Spain. T cells, B-cell-depleted T cells, or PBMCs provided the cDNA or gDNA that served as material.

In the original analysis: Amplification from reference gene primers served as the basis for estimated nucleated cell counts. Assay used: immunoSEQ multiplex PCR; TCRdb lists only in-frame clones, some missing. V and J calls and clone size are given by that table; D and trimming were obtained from the DNA. Among 50,000 to 65,000 clones listed, approximately 85% were seen once. Germline CDR1 SGDLS, CDR2 YYNGEE. V lost 3 bases to trimming and J lost 5 bases, with 14 bases between them. This CDR3 spans 14 amino acids. Sequencing input: peripheral blood. This receptor was taken from a human donor in a cohort sampled during active COVID-19. The chain uses TRBV9 and TRBJ2-5; possible D gene TRBD2, 6 bases. CDR3 region: CASSASEGRETQYF. In DNA form, the CDR3 reads TGTGCCAGCAGCGCCTCGGAGGGGCGTGAGACCCAGTACTTC.